One sample yielded the 24 T cell receptor beta chains listed below, sequenced in a study of Graves' ophthalmopathy and Graves' hyperthyroidism (dated by TCRdb to 2016 to 2019). For sequencing, an Illumina HiSeq 2000 was employed. For repertoire sequencing, the TCR beta CDR3 regions were amplified from RNA transcripts. A first-round RT-PCR used HTBI primers with the Qiagen OneStep RT-PCR kit, followed by a second-round multiplex PCR, size selection and purification. The raw public reads went through TCRdb reprocessing: fastp at Q25, MiXCR clone calling, in-frame beta chains kept. CDR3 protein duplicates are merged, each entry listing the most common genes and DNA. For this sample there are 350,000 to 400,000 distinct CDR3 sequences; 15% to 17% appear just once. The ten largest clones take up about 7% of the sample. The specimen sequenced was peripheral blood. These receptors were collected from a woman between 18 and 29 years old with stable Graves' hyperthyroidism. Donor details come from another sample of the same person, matched by shared clones.

The table lists this clonotype with a few counts. The chain has TRBV18 and TRBJ2-6, with 9 positions matching TRBD1. J gave up 5 bases and V 3 bases, and 11 bases lay outside the gene matches. The germline V gene encodes CDR1 KGHSH and CDR2 LQKENI. This CDR3 is 18 amino acids long. The CDR3 DNA sequence: TGTGCCAGCTCACCGACCGGGACAGGGCTCGTCTGGGCCAACGTCCTGACTTTC. This sequence encodes CASSPTGTGLVWANVLTF.

This clonotype was found many times. The J gene is TRBJ1-6, the V gene TRBV7-2, with 8 bases lining up with TRBD1. CDR1 is SGHTA and CDR2 is FQGNSA in the germline V gene. J gave up 4 bases and V 3 bases, and 2 bases lay outside the gene matches. The CDR3 runs to 15 residues. The CDR3 DNA is TGTGCCAGCAGCTTGACAGGGGTTTATAATTCACCCCTCCACTTT. Residues: CASSLTGVYNSPLHF.

This clonotype has a count of ten or more. The chain carries TRBV5-8 and TRBJ1-1, with D perhaps matching TRBD1 (5 bases). The CDR3 is 14 residues long. Germline CDR1 reads SGHTS; CDR2 reads YDEGEE. Trimming took 5 bases from V and 5 from J, leaving 16 bases between them. The CDR3 is CASRGQGGRTEAFF. The CDR3 nucleotides are TGTGCCAGCAGAGGCCAGGGCGGTAGGACTGAAGCTTTCTTT.

This clonotype appeared many times. The chain carries TRBV18 and TRBJ2-5, with D possibly being TRBD1 or TRBD2 (5 bases each). Germline V gene sequence: CDR1 KGHSH, CDR2 LQKENI. The CDR3 has 14 amino acids. V was cut by 2 bases and J by 5 bases, with 12 bases left in between. CDR3 in amino acids: CASSPVGGMETQYF. The CDR3 DNA sequence: TGTGCCAGCTCACCAGTTGGGGGTATGGAGACCCAGTACTTC. Full variable domain (outside the CDR3, taken from reference TRBV18 and TRBJ2-5): NAGVMQNPRHLVRRRGQEARLRCSPMKGHSHVYWYRQLPEEGLKFMVYLQKENIIDESGMPKERFSAEFPKEGPSILRIQQVVRGDSAAYFCASSPVGGMETQYFGPGTRLLVL.

The sample holds many counts of this clonotype. V is TRBV7-3 and J is TRBJ2-5; possible D gene TRBD1, 5 bases. The germline V gene has CDR1 SGHTA and CDR2 FQGTGA. The ends were cut back, 5 bases at V and 0 bases at J, with 10 bases in the middle. CDR3 length: 14 amino acids. Here the CDR3 DNA reads TGTGCCAGCAGCCCCCAACAGGACCAAGAGACCCAGTACTTC. Its protein is CASSPQQDQETQYF.

V and J are TRBV29-1 and TRBJ1-1; TRBD1 might be the D (5 bases). Trimming took 7 bases from V and 0 from J, leaving 12 bases between them. Germline loops: CDR1 SQVTM, CDR2 ANQGSEA. The CDR3 covers 13 residues. CDR3 DNA sequence: TGCAGCGCAAAGGCAGGGATGAACACTGAAGCTTTCTTT. As protein: CSAKAGMNTEAFF.

The chain is built from TRBV20-1 and TRBJ2-5, with D possibly matching TRBD2 (6 bases). Per the germline V gene, CDR1 is DFQATT and CDR2 is SNEGSKA (reference sequence). V was pared by 6 bases and J by 5 bases, with 10 bases between. CDR3 length: 11 residues. The CDR3 loop is CSAEAGETQYF. CDR3 coding DNA: TGCAGTGCCGAGGCGGGGGAGACCCAGTACTTC.

This clonotype was observed many times. J is TRBJ1-5 and V is TRBV12-3 or TRBV12-4; 9 bases line up with TRBD1. Trimming cost V 1 base and J 1 base; bases outside gene matches: 5. The CDR3 has 17 amino acids. CDR3: CASSLGDRANSNQPQHF. The CDR3 nucleotides are TGTGCCAGCAGTTTAGGGGACAGGGCAAACAGCAATCAGCCCCAGCATTTT.

In its sample, this clonotype was seen many times. The chain uses TRBV9 and TRBJ1-3, with a possible D match to TRBD1 (6 bases). Trimming took off 4 bases at V and 0 bases at J, with 14 bases between the two ends. Per germline, CDR1 SGDLS and CDR2 YYNGEE. CDR3 size: 16 residues. The CDR3 DNA is TGTGCCAGCAGCTCGAAGACAGGTTCCTCTGGAAACACCATATATTTT. Its protein is CASSSKTGSSGNTIYF. Full variable domain (remainder filled in from reference TRBV9 and TRBJ1-3): DSGVTQTPKHLITATGQRVTLRCSPRSGDLSVYWYQQSLDQGLQFLIQYYNGEERAKGNILERFSAQQFPDLHSELNLSSLELGDSALYFCASSSKTGSSGNTIYFGEGSWLTVV.

This clonotype was picked up many times. The V gene is TRBV11-2, the J gene TRBJ1-2, with 7 bases lining up with TRBD1. This CDR3 has 16 residues. With V trimmed by 3 bases and J by 4 bases, 11 bases remained unmatched. Germline V gene lookup returns CDR1 SGHAT and CDR2 FQNNGV. The CDR3 protein is CASSFNLQGQSYGYTF. CDR3 DNA: TGTGCCAGCAGCTTTAATCTCCAGGGACAGAGCTATGGCTACACCTTC.

This clonotype was counted only a few times. The chain is built from TRBV5-1 and TRBJ1-2; D is perhaps TRBD1 (6 bases). Germline CDR1 and CDR2: SGHRS and YFSETQ. V gave up 0 bases and J gave up 7 bases, with 13 bases separating them. This CDR3 is built from 14 residues. The CDR3 DNA is TGCGCCAGCAGCTTGGACAGGGCCACCAGTGGCTACACCTTC. Translating gives CASSLDRATSGYTF.

J is TRBJ1-1 and V is TRBV3-1, with 8 bases fitting TRBD1. V was pared by 2 bases and J by 4 bases, with 9 bases of the junction left unmatched. The CDR3 has 16 residues. Per germline, CDR1 LGHDT and CDR2 YNNKEL (reference sequence). The CDR3 reads CASSQNRQGAGTEAFF. The DNA of the CDR3 is TGTGCCAGCAGCCAAAATCGGCAGGGGGCGGGCACTGAAGCTTTCTTT.

This clonotype was detected many times. V and J are TRBV25-1 and TRBJ1-5; D perhaps matches TRBD1 (5 bases). Trimming shortened V by 1 base and J by 6 bases, and 10 bases separated the two germline ends. In germline, CDR1 is MGHDK, CDR2 SYGVNS. This CDR3 spans 14 amino acids. Here the CDR3 reads CASSESTRGQPQHF. In nucleotides, the CDR3 is TGTGCCAGCAGTGAATCGACGAGGGGTCAGCCCCAGCATTTT.

This clonotype was counted a few times. This chain uses TRBV4-1 with TRBJ2-5, with 9 bases lining up with TRBD2. The V and J ends lost 0 bases and 0 bases, in that order; junction bases with no gene match: 8. This CDR3 spans 18 amino acids. The germline V gene has CDR1 MGHRA and CDR2 YSYEKL. CDR3 in DNA: TGCGCCAGCAGCCAAGATACTAGCGGGTTACCCTACCAAGAGACCCAGTACTTC. This translates into CASSQDTSGLPYQETQYF.

This clonotype was picked up many times. The chain carries TRBV19 and TRBJ1-1; no firm D call. The V and J ends lost 5 bases and 2 bases respectively, with 12 bases between them. The length of the CDR3 is 14 residues. The V gene's germline CDR1 is LNHDA and CDR2 SQIVND (reference sequence). Written as DNA, the CDR3 is TGTGCCAGTAGTTTCCTACACCAAAACACTGAAGCTTTCTTT. Translating gives CASSFLHQNTEAFF.

This clonotype was seen more than once but under ten times. This rearrangement joins TRBV7-9 to TRBJ2-5; no firm D call. Germline-derived CDR1 and CDR2 are SEHNR and FQNEAQ (reference sequence). The CDR3 consists of 11 residues. The germline V and J ends were trimmed by 10 bases and 5 bases, with 11 bases remaining between them. CDR3 loop: CAMMVEETQYF. CDR3 nucleotides: TGTGCCATGATGGTGGAGGAGACCCAGTACTTC.

This clonotype was seen ten or more times. The chain has TRBV15 and TRBJ1-5, with a tentative D call TRBD1 (6 bases). Germline CDR1 is LNHNV and CDR2 is YYDKDF (reference sequence). The CDR3 runs 15 residues. Trimming cost V 1 base and J 3 bases, with 10 bases left between them. DNA of the CDR3: TGTGCCACCAGCAGAGCCACAGGGTCCAATCAGCCCCAGCATTTT. Encoded protein: CATSRATGSNQPQHF. The variable domain in full, completed from reference TRBV15 and TRBJ1-5, reads DAMVIQNPRYQVTQFGKPVTLSCSQTLNHNVMYWYQQKSSQAPKLLFHYYDKDFNNEADTPDNFQSRRPNTSFCFLDIRSPGLGDTAMYLCATSRATGSNQPQHFGDGTRLSIL.

This chain uses TRBV20-1 with TRBJ2-2; TRBD2 aligns across 13 bases. The ends lost 4 bases at V and 7 bases at J; junction bases unmatched: 18. Germline CDR1 and CDR2: DFQATT and SNEGSKA (reference sequence). CDR3 length equals 19 residues. The CDR3: CSAMPGTSGIKSRGGELFF. CDR3 in DNA: TGCAGTGCTATGCCCGGGACTAGCGGGATCAAGTCCCGTGGCGGGGAGCTGTTTTTT.

This clonotype occurred many times. The DNA of the CDR3 is TGTGCCAGCAGCCACTGGCTGCTCGGAACCGGGGAGCTGTTTTTT. It is translated as CASSHWLLGTGELFF. The chain has TRBV11-2 and TRBJ2-2; no firm D call. Trimming shortened V by 5 bases and J by 5 bases, and 15 bases separated the two germline ends. The CDR3 has 15 amino acids. CDR1 is SGHAT, CDR2 FQNNGV, per germline.

This clonotype occurred a few times. The chain recombines TRBV14 with TRBJ2-2, with D possibly matching TRBD2 (6 bases). Trimming removed 6 bases from V and 3 bases from J, with 14 bases in between. Germline V gene lookup returns CDR1 SGHDN and CDR2 FVKESK. This CDR3 comprises 15 residues. CDR3 sequence: CASRKVAAHTGELFF. CDR3 bases: TGTGCCAGCAGAAAGGTAGCGGCCCACACCGGGGAGCTGTTTTTT.

This clonotype was picked up a small number of times. The rearrangement links TRBV20-1 to TRBJ1-2; D is uncertain. The V end was cut by 0 bases, the J end by 12 bases, with 17 bases between. The CDR3 contains 13 residues. Germline V gene data show CDR1 as DFQATT and CDR2 as SNEGSKA (reference sequence). The DNA for the CDR3 is TGCAGTGCTAGAGATCCCCCACGACCTAGAGACACCTTC. Its protein is CSARDPPRPRDTF.

This clonotype showed up many times. The rearrangement links TRBV7-9 to TRBJ1-2; D gene ambiguous. Per the germline V gene, CDR1 is SEHNR and CDR2 is FQNEAQ (reference sequence). Trimming pared 1 base from V and 6 bases from J, leaving 9 bases between. CDR3 length equals 13 residues. CDR3 loop: CASSLENKDGYTF. The CDR3 DNA reads as TGTGCCAGCAGCTTAGAAAATAAGGATGGCTACACCTTC.

V usage is TRBV3-1 and J usage is TRBJ1-1; D is ambiguous. The V gene lost 0 bases and the J gene lost 11 bases, with 10 bases spanning the gap. This CDR3 has 12 amino acids. The germline gives CDR1 LGHDT, CDR2 YNNKEL (reference sequence). CDR3 sequence: CASSQDFTTAFF. The CDR3 DNA sequence: TGTGCCAGCAGCCAAGATTTTACGACCGCTTTCTTT.

This clonotype was counted at least ten times. The CDR3 nucleotides are TGTGCCAGCAGTTTAGGACAGATTTTTAATTCACCCCTCCACTTT. This codes for CASSLGQIFNSPLHF. V is TRBV12-3 or TRBV12-4 and J is TRBJ1-6; a possible D gene is TRBD1 (5 bases). V lost 1 base and J lost 6, with 10 bases in between. CDR3 length: 15 residues.